This T cell receptor beta chain was retrieved from a study of T cells after yellow fever vaccination. The CDR3 consists of 16 residues. Germline CDR1 SGHRS, CDR2 YFSETQ. After removal of 6 bases from V and 4 bases from J, the junction contained 13 bases not matched to a gene. TCRdb reprocessed the 5' RACE reads via MiXCR and lists one record per CDR3 protein. The data contain around 550,000 distinct CDR3 sequences, 19% of them seen just once; the ten biggest clones take up roughly 13%. V is TRBV5-1 and J is TRBJ2-1; 7 bases line up with TRBD2. This sequence originates from a man under 40 who received the YFV17D yellow fever vaccine. Here the sequenced sample was PBMCs, taken 15 days after the yellow fever booster vaccination. The CDR3 region is CASKVGASGTYNEQFF. The CDR3 DNA follows: TGCGCCAGCAAGGTAGGCGCTAGCGGAACTTACAATGAGCAGTTCTTC.